This TCR beta chain was retrieved from a study of control samples from healthy donors and cancer patients. There are 16 residues in the CDR3. V lost 5 bases to trimming and J lost 7 bases, with 23 bases between them. The germline gives CDR1 SGHVS, CDR2 FNYEAQ. Clones were read by immunoSEQ multiplex PCR, and TCRdb kept only the in-frame ones, dropping some. Of 55,000 to 65,000 clones listed, around 87% were seen once; the top ten hold roughly an eighth. J is TRBJ1-2 and V is TRBV7-6, with a weak D call TRBD1 (6 bases). This clonotype was obtained from a woman in her sixties with lung cancer. Sequencing was carried out using PBMCs. The CDR3 region is CASSRGGGGAVSGYTF. In DNA, the CDR3 is TGTGCCAGCAGCCGAGGGGGAGGAGGGGCTGTTTCTGGCTACACCTTC. The variable domain in full, completed from reference TRBV7-6 and TRBJ1-2, reads GAGVSQSPRYKVTKRGQDVALRCDPISGHVSLYWYRQALGQGPEFLTYFNYEAQQDKSGLPNDRFSAERPEGSISTLTIQRTEQRDSAMYRCASSRGGGGAVSGYTFGSGTRLTVV.